This TCR beta chain was documented in a study of blood T cell repertoires in COVID-19. About the research overall: The study drew acute and convalescent COVID-19 samples from the United States, Italy and Spain. In each case, the material was cDNA or gDNA derived from T cells, B-cell-depleted T cells, or PBMCs.

The authors' processing: Amplifying reference gene primers gave estimates of nucleated cell counts. The method was immunoSEQ multiplex PCR; TCRdb's version includes in-frame clones alone and lacks a portion of them. V, J and clone size are taken as reported in that table, and D and trimming were inferred from the DNA itself. The table lists about half a million clones, over 75% of them singletons. Material for sequencing was peripheral blood. The source of this sequence is a human donor in a cohort sampled during active COVID-19.

Written as DNA, the CDR3 is TGTGCCAGCAGTTCATCCCTAGCGGGAGGCGTCATTAGCACAGATACGCAGTATTTT. This encodes CASSSSLAGGVISTDTQYF. This chain links TRBV28 with TRBJ2-3, with 11 bases fitting TRBD2. CDR3 length equals 19 residues. Germline assignment: CDR1 MDHEN and CDR2 SYDVKM. After removal of 4 bases from V and 0 bases from J, the junction contained 12 bases not matched to a gene.